The rows below give T cell receptor beta chains drawn from one sample of a study of OX40 agonist ivuxolimab in advanced cancers. Profiling relied on immunoSEQ multiplex PCR, and the TCRdb table lists in-frame clones only, not all of them. The profile shows some 11,000 clones, over 60% of them singletons. Sequencing was performed on CD4+ or CD8+ T cells sorted from blood, taken in a trial of the OX40 agonist ivuxolimab. Receptor source: an adult with an advanced solid tumor such as melanoma, head and neck, liver or kidney cancer. The CDR3 runs from the conserved cysteine through the conserved F or W. A D gene is named only where the DNA matches it firmly. A row's size may be missing; if present it is once, few, many or a size class.

clone_size	v_call	d_call	j_call	cdr3_nt	cdr3_aa
.	TRBV6-6	.	TRBJ2-7	TGTGCCAGCAGTTACTTAGGGGGGGACTACGAGCAGTACTTC	CASSYLGGDYEQYF
.	TRBV28	.	TRBJ1-3	TGTGCCAGCAGTTTGGAAGTGGGGATCCCGGACACCATATATTTT	CASSLEVGIPDTIYF
.	TRBV7-6	TRBD1	TRBJ2-5	TGTGCCAGCAGCTTACGGACAGGCGGAGAGACCCAGTACTTC	CASSLRTGGETQYF
few	TRBV9	TRBD2	TRBJ2-3	TGTGCCAGCGGGGAGGCGGGAGGTAGCACAGATACGCAGTATTTT	CASGEAGGSTDTQYF
.	TRBV29-1	.	TRBJ1-1	TGCAGCGCTAAGGACCCGGGATCTGAAGCTTTCTTT	CSAKDPGSEAFF
.	TRBV7-6	TRBD1	TRBJ1-1	TGTGCCAGCAGCTCGGGACAGGGAATAACTGAAGCTTTCTTT	CASSSGQGITEAFF
.	TRBV6-5	.	TRBJ2-7	TGTGCCAGCAGTTACTCTGCTGAATCCTACGAGCAGTACTTC	CASSYSAESYEQYF
.	TRBV2	.	TRBJ2-3	TGTGCCAGCAGTGAAGAGGGGGGCACAGATACGCAGTATTTT	CASSEEGGTDTQYF
.	TRBV30	.	TRBJ1-1	TGTGCCTGGGACGCCGGGACCGGGACTGAAGCTTTCTTT	CAWDAGTGTEAFF
.	TRBV27	TRBD2	TRBJ2-7	TGTGCCAGCAGTCCTGGGACTAGCGGGAGGGACGAGCAGTACTTC	CASSPGTSGRDEQYF
few	TRBV4-1	.	TRBJ2-1	TGCGCCAGCAGTCGTGGGGATGAGCAGTTCTTC	CASSRGDEQFF
.	TRBV5-6	.	TRBJ2-7	TGTGCCAGCAGCTGGAAAGGGACTTGGGAGCAGTACTTC	CASSWKGTWEQYF
.	TRBV23-1	.	TRBJ2-7	TGCGCCAGCAGTCGATCGATCGAAATGAAACGGGGGCGAATGACCTCCTACGAGCAGTACTTC	CASSRSIEMKRGRMTSYEQYF
.	TRBV30	.	TRBJ2-6	TGTGCCCGGGACTTTGGGTCTGGGGCCAACGTCCTGACTTTC	CARDFGSGANVLTF
medium-sized	TRBV6-5	.	TRBJ1-1	TGTGCCAGCAGTTATGAGGGCACTGAAGCTTTCTTT	CASSYEGTEAFF
few	TRBV6-6	.	TRBJ2-2	TGTGCCAGCAGTTATATTGGGGGAGCCGGGGAGCTGTTTTTT	CASSYIGGAGELFF
few	TRBV9	.	TRBJ2-5	TGTGCCAGCAGGAAAGGGGCAGGGCTGCAAGAGACCCAGTACTTC	CASRKGAGLQETQYF
.	TRBV27	.	TRBJ2-3	TGTGCCAGCAGTGCTCTGGGGCGGACTAGCACAGATACGCAGTATTTT	CASSALGRTSTDTQYF
.	TRBV28	.	TRBJ2-7	TGTGCCAGCAGTCGGGACCTTAGGAGCTCCTACGAGCAGTACTTC	CASSRDLRSSYEQYF
.	TRBV29-1	TRBD2	TRBJ2-7	TGCAGCGTTGGGGGAGGGGAACGGGACCCCTACGAGCAGTACTTC	CSVGGGERDPYEQYF
.	TRBV5-1	.	TRBJ2-2	TGCGCCAGCAGCCCAGTGGACGGCGGGGAGCTGTTTTTT	CASSPVDGGELFF
.	TRBV2	.	TRBJ1-4	TGTGCCAGCAGTGATGGTGCGGCCGAAAAACTGTTTTTT	CASSDGAAEKLFF
.	TRBV30	TRBD1	TRBJ1-6	TGTGCCTGGAGTGTCGGACAGGGATTTTCACCCCTCCACTTT	CAWSVGQGFSPLHF
.	TRBV2	.	TRBJ2-7	TGTGCCAGCAGTGGACGATCGGCTGCCTACGAGCAGTACTTC	CASSGRSAAYEQYF
.	TRBV9	TRBD2	TRBJ2-1	TGTGCCAGCAGCCCCCGGGGACTAGCGGGGAATGAGCAGTTCTTC	CASSPRGLAGNEQFF
.	TRBV9	.	TRBJ2-7	TGTGCCAGCAGCTTCGGGTCCTACGAGCAGTACTTC	CASSFGSYEQYF
.	TRBV5-4	TRBD1	TRBJ2-7	TGTGCCAGCAGCGCCGGGACAGGGGGCCACGAGCAGTACTTC	CASSAGTGGHEQYF
.	TRBV7-9	.	TRBJ2-5	TGTGCCAGCAGCCCCCTGGGGGGGCTGTTCGAGACCCAGTACTTC	CASSPLGGLFETQYF
few	TRBV28	TRBD2	TRBJ2-1	TGTGCCAGCAGTCCGTTGATAGCGGGGGGTAAAAATGAGCAGTTCTTC	CASSPLIAGGKNEQFF
once	TRBV15	.	TRBJ1-5	TGTGCCACCAGCAGAGATAGGGGAGTCAATCAGCCCCAGCATTTT	CATSRDRGVNQPQHF
.	TRBV6-5	TRBD1	TRBJ2-1	TGTGCCAGCAGTTGGGGGACAGGGGCTAATGAGCAGTTCTTC	CASSWGTGANEQFF
.	TRBV9	.	TRBJ2-2	TGTGCCAGCAGCTTGGCAGGTACTTACACCGGGGAGCTGTTTTTT	CASSLAGTYTGELFF
.	TRBV4-2	.	TRBJ2-1	TGTGCCAGCAGCCAATGGGGACAACAAAATGAGCAGTTCTTC	CASSQWGQQNEQFF
.	TRBV4-1	TRBD1	TRBJ2-7	TGCGCCAGCAGCCCAGCTCTGACAGGGGGGTACGAGCAGTACTTC	CASSPALTGGYEQYF
.	TRBV27	.	TRBJ2-2	TGTGCTAGTTGGGGATTTGGACGGGAGCTGTTTTTT	CASWGFGRELFF
once	TRBV7-9	.	TRBJ1-5	TGTGCCAGCAGCTTAGGGACCCCTCAGCCCCAGCATTTT	CASSLGTPQPQHF
few	TRBV7-9	.	TRBJ1-1	TGTGCCAGCAGCTTAAGGGGGGCTGAAGCTTTCTTT	CASSLRGAEAFF
.	TRBV25-1	.	TRBJ1-5	TGTGCCAGCAGTGAACGGGTCAGCAATCAGCCCCAGCATTTT	CASSERVSNQPQHF
few	TRBV18	.	TRBJ2-5	TGTGCCAGCTCACCACGGGACAAAAAAGAGACCCAGTACTTC	CASSPRDKKETQYF
.	TRBV4-2	.	TRBJ2-3	TGTGCCAGCAGCCAATACAGCACAGATACGCAGTATTTT	CASSQYSTDTQYF
few	TRBV28	TRBD2	TRBJ2-3	TGTGCCAGCAGTCCCCTTAGCGGGACCGCCCTCGGGACAGATACGCAGTATTTT	CASSPLSGTALGTDTQYF
few	TRBV27	.	TRBJ2-1	TGTGCCAGCAGTTTCCAGGGAAGGTACAATGAGCAGTTCTTC	CASSFQGRYNEQFF
once	TRBV5-5	.	TRBJ2-1	TGTGCCAGCAGACTGGGGGCCGGCTCCTACAATGAGCAGTTCTTC	CASRLGAGSYNEQFF
.	TRBV6-8	TRBD2	TRBJ2-7	TGTGCCAGCAAAACCACTAGCGGGGGGGACTACGAGCAGTACTTC	CASKTTSGGDYEQYF
few	TRBV10-1	.	TRBJ2-7	TGCGCCAGCAGTGATGGGATCCTACCCTACGAGCAGTACTTC	CASSDGILPYEQYF
.	TRBV4-2	.	TRBJ2-7	TGTGCCAGCAGCCAAGGGCAGGGAGGCACCTACGAGCAGTACTTC	CASSQGQGGTYEQYF
.	TRBV27	TRBD1	TRBJ2-5	TGTGCCAGCAGTCAGGGGGCGGGGGAGACCCAGTACTTC	CASSQGAGETQYF
few	TRBV19	.	TRBJ2-1	TGTGCCAGTAGTCCCCTCTGGGGGGAGTACAATGAGCAGTTCTTC	CASSPLWGEYNEQFF
medium-sized	TRBV11-2	.	TRBJ1-1	TGTGCCAGCAGCTTAGGAGGTGAAGCTTTCTTT	CASSLGGEAFF
.	TRBV2	TRBD2	TRBJ2-3	TGTGCCAGCCGGAGACTAGCGGGGGCCACAGATACGCAGTATTTT	CASRRLAGATDTQYF
.	TRBV4-3	TRBD1	TRBJ2-2	TGCGCCAGCAGCCTGAACAGGGGGCGCATCTCCGGGGAGCTGTTTTTT	CASSLNRGRISGELFF
.	TRBV28	.	TRBJ2-7	TGTGCCAGCAGAAAGGACAGCTACGAGCAGTACTTC	CASRKDSYEQYF
.	TRBV25-1	.	TRBJ2-3	TGTGCCAGCAGTGAAAGAGCGGAGAGTAGCACAGATACGCAGTATTTT	CASSERAESSTDTQYF
.	TRBV10-1	TRBD2	TRBJ2-1	TGCGCCAGCTCGACTTCGGGGGGAGAGCAGTTCTTC	CASSTSGGEQFF
.	TRBV9	.	TRBJ2-1	TGTGCCAGCAGCCCGTCCGGAGTACGGGACAATGAGCAGTTCTTC	CASSPSGVRDNEQFF
.	TRBV14	.	TRBJ2-5	TGTGCCAGCAGCCAAGTCTTATCCGACTCCCCGAGAGCCTGGGAGACCCAGTACTTC	CASSQVLSDSPRAWETQYF
.	TRBV28	.	TRBJ1-5	TGTGCCAGCAGCCTGAGGGGAGATCAGCCCCAGCATTTT	CASSLRGDQPQHF
.	TRBV7-2	.	TRBJ1-3	TGTGCCAGCAGCTTAGGCCAGAATGGAAACACCATATATTTT	CASSLGQNGNTIYF
few	TRBV7-6	.	TRBJ2-6	TGTGCCAGCAGCGCGATATTCTCTGGGGCCAACGTCCTGACTTTC	CASSAIFSGANVLTF